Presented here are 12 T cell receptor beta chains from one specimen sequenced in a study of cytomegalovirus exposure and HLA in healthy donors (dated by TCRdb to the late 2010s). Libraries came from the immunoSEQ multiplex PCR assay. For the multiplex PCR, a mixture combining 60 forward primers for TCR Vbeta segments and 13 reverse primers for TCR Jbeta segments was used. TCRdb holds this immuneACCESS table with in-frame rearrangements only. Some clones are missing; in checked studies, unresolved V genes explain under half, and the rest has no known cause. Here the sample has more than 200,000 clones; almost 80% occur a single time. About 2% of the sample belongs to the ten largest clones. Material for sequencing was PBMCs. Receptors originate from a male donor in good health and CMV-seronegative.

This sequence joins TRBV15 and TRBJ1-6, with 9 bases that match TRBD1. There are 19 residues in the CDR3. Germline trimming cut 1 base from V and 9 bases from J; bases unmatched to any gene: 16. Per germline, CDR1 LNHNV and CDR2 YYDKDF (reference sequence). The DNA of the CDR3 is TGTGCCACCAGCAGAGTCGGTAGGACAGGGGCCCTAGGGGGTTCACCCCTCCACTTT. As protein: CATSRVGRTGALGGSPLHF.

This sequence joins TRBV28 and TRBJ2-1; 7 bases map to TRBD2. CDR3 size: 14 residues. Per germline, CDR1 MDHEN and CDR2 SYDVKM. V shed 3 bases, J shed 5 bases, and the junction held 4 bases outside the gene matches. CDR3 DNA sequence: TGTGCCAGCAGTTTCATCGGGACTAACAATGAGCAGTTCTTC. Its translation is CASSFIGTNNEQFF. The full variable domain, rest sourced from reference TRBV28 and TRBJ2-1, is DVKVTQSSRYLVKRTGEKVFLECVQDMDHENMFWYRQDPGLGLRLIYFSYDVKMKEKGDIPEGYSVSREKKERFSLILESASTNQTSMYLCASSFIGTNNEQFFGPGTRLTVL.

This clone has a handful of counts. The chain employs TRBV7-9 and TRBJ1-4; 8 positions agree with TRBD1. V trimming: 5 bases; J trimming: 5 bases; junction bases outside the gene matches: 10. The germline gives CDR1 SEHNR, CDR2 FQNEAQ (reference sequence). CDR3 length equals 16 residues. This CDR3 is CASSLTDRVGNEKLFF. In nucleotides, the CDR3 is TGTGCCAGCAGCCTAACGGACAGGGTCGGGAATGAAAAACTGTTTTTT. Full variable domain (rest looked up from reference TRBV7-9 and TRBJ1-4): DTGVSQNPRHKITKRGQNVTFRCDPISEHNRLYWYRQTLGQGPEFLTYFQNEAQLEKSRLLSDRFSAERPKGSFSTLEIQRTEQGDSAMYLCASSLTDRVGNEKLFFGSGTQLSVL.

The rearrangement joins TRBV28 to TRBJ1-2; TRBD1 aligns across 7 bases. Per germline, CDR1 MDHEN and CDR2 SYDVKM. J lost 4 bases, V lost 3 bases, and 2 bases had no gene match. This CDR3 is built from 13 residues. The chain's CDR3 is CASSFTGVYGYTF. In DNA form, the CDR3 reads TGTGCCAGCAGTTTCACAGGGGTCTATGGCTACACCTTC.

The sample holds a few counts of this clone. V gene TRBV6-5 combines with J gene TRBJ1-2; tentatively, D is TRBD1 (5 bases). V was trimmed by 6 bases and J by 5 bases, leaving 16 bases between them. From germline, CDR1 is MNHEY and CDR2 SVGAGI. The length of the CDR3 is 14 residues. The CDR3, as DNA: TGTGCCAGCAGAAAAGGGGCAGGGAGGTATGGCTACACCTTC. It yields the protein CASRKGAGRYGYTF.

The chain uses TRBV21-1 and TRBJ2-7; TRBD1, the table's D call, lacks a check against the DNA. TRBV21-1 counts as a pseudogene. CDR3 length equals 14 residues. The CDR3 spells CASSGDRGTYEQYF. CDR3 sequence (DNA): TGTGCCAGCAGTGGCGACAGGGGAACCTACGAGCAGTACTTC.

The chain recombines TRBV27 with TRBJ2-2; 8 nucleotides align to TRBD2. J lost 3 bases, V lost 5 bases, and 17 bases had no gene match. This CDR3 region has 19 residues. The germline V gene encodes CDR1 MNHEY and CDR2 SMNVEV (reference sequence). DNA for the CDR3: TGTGCCAGCAGTCCCCTTTTTAGGAGCGGGAGTACCCACACCGGGGAGCTGTTTTTT. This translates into CASSPLFRSGSTHTGELFF.

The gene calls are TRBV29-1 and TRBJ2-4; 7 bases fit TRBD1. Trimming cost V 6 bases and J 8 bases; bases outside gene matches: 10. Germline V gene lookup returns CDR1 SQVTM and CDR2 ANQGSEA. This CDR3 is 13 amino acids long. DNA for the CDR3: TGCAGCGTCCAGGACTCCCAGGGGGACATTCAGTACTTC. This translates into CSVQDSQGDIQYF.

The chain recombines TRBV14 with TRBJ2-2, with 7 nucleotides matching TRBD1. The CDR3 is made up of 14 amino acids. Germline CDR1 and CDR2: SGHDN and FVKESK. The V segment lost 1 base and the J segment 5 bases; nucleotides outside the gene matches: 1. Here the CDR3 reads CASSQVTGTGELFF. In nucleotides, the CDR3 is TGTGCCAGCAGCCAAGTGACAGGGACCGGGGAGCTGTTTTTT.

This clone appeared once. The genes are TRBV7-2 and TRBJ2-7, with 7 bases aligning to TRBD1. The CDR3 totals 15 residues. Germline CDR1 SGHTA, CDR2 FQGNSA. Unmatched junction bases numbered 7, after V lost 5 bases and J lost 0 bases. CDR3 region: CASSVGGQSSYEQYF. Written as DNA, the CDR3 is TGTGCCAGCAGCGTTGGGGGACAGAGCTCCTACGAGCAGTACTTC. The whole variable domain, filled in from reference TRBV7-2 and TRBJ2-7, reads GAGVSQSPSNKVTEKGKDVELRCDPISGHTALYWYRQSLGQGLEFLIYFQGNSAPDKSGLPSDRFSAERTGGSVSTLTIQRTQQEDSAVYLCASSVGGQSSYEQYFGPGTRLTVT.

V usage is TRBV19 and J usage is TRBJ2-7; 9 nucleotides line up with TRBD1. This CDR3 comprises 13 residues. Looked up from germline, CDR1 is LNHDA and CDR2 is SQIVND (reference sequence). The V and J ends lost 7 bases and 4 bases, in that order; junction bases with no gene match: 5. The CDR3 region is CASNPGQGYEQYF. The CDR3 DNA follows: TGTGCCAGTAACCCGGGACAGGGATACGAGCAGTACTTC. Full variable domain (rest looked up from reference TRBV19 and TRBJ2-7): DGGITQSPKYLFRKEGQNVTLSCEQNLNHDAMYWYRQDPGQGLRLIYYSQIVNDFQKGDIAEGYSVSREKKESFPLTVTSAQKNPTAFYLCASNPGQGYEQYFGPGTRLTVT.

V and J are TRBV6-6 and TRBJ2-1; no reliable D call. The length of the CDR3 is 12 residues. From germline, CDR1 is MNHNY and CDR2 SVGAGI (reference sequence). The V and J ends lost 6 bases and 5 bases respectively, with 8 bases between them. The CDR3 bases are TGTGCCAGCAGCCCACAAGACAATGAGCAGTTCTTC. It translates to CASSPQDNEQFF.